This TCR beta chain appears in the sequencing data of a study of shared clonotypes between healthy human individuals. At the level of the study: Serving as donors were two women and a few men, whose ages spanned 18 to 49. Study observations and caveats: The study sampled only blood, and tissue repertoires likely differ.

Regarding this clone: Antigen unknown.

Measured with immunoSEQ multiplex PCR; TCRdb has only the in-frame clones, and not every one. The table has 760,000 or so clones, approximately 96% seen once; the top ten hold under 0.25%. In germline, CDR1 is MNHNS, CDR2 SASEGT. V lost 2 bases, J lost 7 bases, and 8 bases stayed unmatched. CDR3 size: 15 residues. The naive CD8 subset, CD45RO-negative cells positively selected for CCR7, excluded terminally differentiated effector memory CD45RA+ cells. Sequencing was performed on naive CD8+ T cells sorted from blood. The receptor's source is a man aged 25-45 years in good health. The chain employs TRBV6-1 and TRBJ1-2; 9 bases are a match to TRBD1. CDR3 in amino acids: CASSEPRDRVVGYTF. The DNA of the CDR3 is TGTGCCAGCAGTGAACCGCGGGACAGGGTTGTTGGCTACACCTTC.